This entry features one T cell receptor beta chain sequence. This entry comes from a study of blood T cell repertoires in COVID-19. As for the study in general: Whether acute or convalescent, the COVID-19 samples came from the United States, Italy and Spain.

Produced via immunoSEQ multiplex PCR; TCRdb's table is partial and in-frame only. The sample lists roughly 140,000 clones, more than 75% occurring once. Trimming removed 4 bases from V and 1 base from J, with 11 bases in between. CDR1 SGDLS and CDR2 YYNGEE come from the germline V gene. The CDR3 runs to 15 residues. The chain carries TRBV9 and TRBJ2-2, with D possibly being TRBD1 (6 bases). Sequencing was performed on peripheral blood. This TCR derives from a woman aged 45 to 65 with acute or convalescent COVID-19. DNA for the CDR3: TGTGCCAGCAGCCGAGGGGGTCTGAACACCGGGGAGCTGTTTTTT. It codes for CASSRGGLNTGELFF.